Ten or more counts support the clone carrying this T cell receptor beta chain. Antigen unknown. These data come from a study of T-cell memory formation after mild COVID-19. Study outcomes and limitations: Researchers report contracting CD4+ clones mostly in CM and EM, with CD8+ clones in EMRA.

TCRdb processed the 5' RACE reads anew with MiXCR; each CDR3 protein has one entry. The sample lists under 400,000 distinct CDR3 sequences; 20% to 25% were seen once. V shed 0 bases and J 5 bases; nucleotides not matched to a gene: 7. This CDR3 is built from 16 residues. Germline V gene sequence: CDR1 SGHRS, CDR2 YFSETQ. The V and J genes are TRBV5-1 and TRBJ2-1; 8 bases are shared with TRBD1. This clonotype originated in an adult woman who had mild COVID-19 (a few samples of this study predate the infection). Cell type and time point are not known. Sequencing was performed on PBMCs or a T cell subset sorted from them (not recorded which). The CDR3 DNA reads as TGCGCCAGCAGCTTGGGGGGGACAGGTCACAACAATGAGCAGTTCTTC. It yields the protein CASSLGGTGHNNEQFF. Together with reference TRBV5-1 and TRBJ2-1, the CDR3 gives the full variable domain: KAGVTQTPRYLIKTRGQQVTLSCSPISGHRSVSWYQQTPGQGLQFLFEYFSETQRNKGNFPGRFSGRQFSNSRSEMNVSTLELGDSALYLCASSLGGTGHNNEQFFGPGTRLTVL.